This T cell receptor beta chain stems from a study of regulatory and conventional T cells in RAG deficiency. Study-wide findings and caveats: Omenn patients showed >80% Treg-Tconv overlap and shorter CDR3 lengths.

The CDR3 loop spans 14 amino acids. Germline V lookup: CDR1 SGHAT, CDR2 FQNNGV. The V gene lost 4 bases and the J gene lost 7 bases, with 11 bases spanning the gap. Genomic DNA came from blood regulatory T cells gated CD4+ CD25-high CD127-low. The method was immunoSEQ multiplex PCR; TCRdb's version includes in-frame clones alone and lacks a portion of them. Altogether about 19,000 clones are present, roughly 90% being singletons, with the ten largest covering over 1.3%. This clone was observed once. Its antigen is unknown. These data were also reused for a study on regulatory T cells. That study reports: Primers: 52 TRBV forward and 13 TRBJ reverse.

This TCR came from a human donor in good health. The V call is TRBV11-2, the J call TRBJ1-6, with D perhaps matching TRBD1 (6 bases). Input material: Tregs sorted from blood. CDR3 residues: CASSSAGENSPLHF. Written as DNA, the CDR3 is TGTGCCAGCAGCTCAGCAGGGGAGAATTCACCCCTCCACTTT.